Listed here are 10 T cell receptor beta chains from one sample, sequenced in a study of metastatic and nonmetastatic thyroid tumors (dated by TCRdb to the early 2020s). Library preparation used PCR. TCRdb shows the sequencer as Illumina HiSeq 4000. TCRdb cleaned the public reads at Q25 with fastp, built clones with MiXCR and kept in-frame beta chains. This sample lists over 25,000 clones; around a fifth were detected once. 6.5% to 8% of the sample is in the top ten clones. No treatment had been received by any patient before thyroid surgery. The sample comprised blood. These receptors originate from a female donor with papillary thyroid cancer or a benign thyroid nodule (not recorded which). Some clones in this sample may be carry-over from other donors' samples.

This clone is classed as medium-sized. The CDR3, as DNA: TGTGCCGGGCTGCCGGGGTCAACCCTCCACTTT. It yields the protein CAGLPGSTLHF. V gene TRBV19 combines with J gene TRBJ1-6; D not certain. Per the germline V gene, CDR1 is LNHDA and CDR2 is SQIVND (reference sequence). V was clipped by 11 bases and J by 14 bases, with 16 bases between them. CDR3 length: 11 residues.

This CDR3 reads CASSYRGPYNSPLHF. The CDR3 DNA reads as TGTGCCAGCAGCTACAGGGGTCCCTATAATTCACCCCTCCACTTT. The chain joins TRBV28 to TRBJ1-6; 7 positions agree with TRBD1. The CDR3 is 15 amino acids. V lost 6 bases to trimming and J lost 2 bases; unmatched junction nucleotides: 4. Germline assignment: CDR1 MDHEN and CDR2 SYDVKM.

This clone appeared once. The gene calls are TRBV11-2 and TRBJ2-1; D is possibly TRBD2 (6 bases). The CDR3 loop spans 15 amino acids. The germline gives CDR1 SGHAT, CDR2 FQNNGV. V lost 6 bases to trimming and J lost 6 bases, with 18 bases between them. The CDR3 loop reads CASRPPGLGINEQFF. In DNA, the CDR3 is TGTGCCAGCAGGCCACCGGGACTGGGCATCAATGAGCAGTTCTTC.

By sample share, this clone is medium-sized. The V and J genes are TRBV6-1 and TRBJ2-3; no definite D call. The germline V gene has CDR1 MNHNS and CDR2 SASEGT. V lost 1 base and J lost 2, with 4 bases in between. This CDR3 region has 13 residues. The CDR3 sequence: CASSEVPTDTQYF. In DNA, the CDR3 is TGTGCCAGCAGTGAAGTTCCCACAGATACGCAGTATTTT.

This clone was observed a handful of times. The CDR3 loop reads CASSRRSSGNTIYF. The CDR3 DNA reads as TGTGCCAGCAGCCGAAGAAGCTCTGGAAACACCATATATTTT. V is TRBV6-1 and J is TRBJ1-3; D unresolved. The CDR3 totals 14 residues. Germline CDR1 and CDR2: MNHNS and SASEGT. The V gene lost 6 bases and the J gene lost 0 bases, with 9 bases spanning the gap.

The table lists this clone with many counts. The rearrangement uses TRBV29-1 and TRBJ1-1; D is uncertain. This CDR3 is 15 amino acids long. Germline V CDR1 and CDR2: SQVTM, ANQGSEA. V was clipped by 4 bases and J by 4 bases, with 19 bases between them. CDR3 DNA: TGCAGCGTTGTCCGGGCCAACCCTGAGGGCACTGAAGCTTTCTTT. As protein: CSVVRANPEGTEAFF.

This clone appeared many times. The gene calls are TRBV28 and TRBJ1-5; D perhaps matches TRBD1 (5 bases). Germline V gene data show CDR1 as MDHEN and CDR2 as SYDVKM. This CDR3 is 17 amino acids long. V lost 0 bases, J lost 2 bases, and 14 bases lay in between. CDR3 protein: CASSLWSGSGRNQPQHF. Written as DNA, the CDR3 is TGTGCCAGCAGTTTATGGTCAGGGAGTGGGCGCAATCAGCCCCAGCATTTT.

This clone has a count of ten or more. The gene calls are TRBV12-3 or TRBV12-4 and TRBJ2-7, with D perhaps matching TRBD1 or TRBD2 (5 bases each). There are 15 residues in the CDR3. The germline V and J ends were trimmed by 2 bases and 2 bases, with 13 bases remaining between them. CDR3 DNA sequence: TGTGCCAGCAGTTTAAGCCCCCGGGGCGCCTACGAGCAGTACTTC. Translated, it gives CASSLSPRGAYEQYF.

This clone was observed many times. The CDR3 is CASSFGARAFF. CDR3 DNA: TGTGCCAGCAGTTTCGGGGCGAGGGCTTTCTTT. The chain recombines TRBV12-3 or TRBV12-4 with TRBJ1-1; perhaps TRBD1 as D (5 bases). The CDR3 contains 11 residues. Trimming shortened V by 3 bases and J by 11 bases, and 10 bases separated the two germline ends.

This clone was recorded many times. The chain has TRBV20-1 and TRBJ1-4; D is unresolved. CDR1 and CDR2 (germline): DFQATT, SNEGSKA (reference sequence). The V end lost 6 bases, the J end lost 6 bases, and 8 bases lay between the germline ends. The CDR3 runs to 11 residues. For the CDR3, the DNA is TGCAGTGCGATGGACCATGAAAAACTGTTTTTT. Protein sequence: CSAMDHEKLFF.